The clone carrying this T cell receptor beta chain was recorded only once. The antigen remains undetermined. The CDR3 runs to 15 residues. V lost 7 bases to trimming and J lost 6 bases; unmatched junction nucleotides: 9. The germline V gene has CDR1 MNHEY and CDR2 SMNVEV (reference sequence). The sample belongs to a study of T cell responses to AZD1222 COVID-19 vaccine. Notes on the study in general: Donors were mostly white British, more females; clonal diversity possibly underestimated. Sampled repertoires all dated from after the peak T cell response.

The data were produced by immunoSEQ multiplex PCR, yet TCRdb's version contains in-frame clones alone and is incomplete. Among roughly 67,000 clones listed, 88% were seen once. The sequencing used peripheral blood, collected on day 0 of AZD1222 vaccination. The V gene is TRBV27, the J gene TRBJ2-1; 10 positions match TRBD2. This clonotype was sampled from an adult in good health. The CDR3 DNA reads TGTGCCAGCAAGGTCGGCAGCGGGAGGGCCAATGAGCAGTTCTTC. This sequence encodes CASKVGSGRANEQFF.